The 23 T cell receptor beta chains below come from one sample, sequenced in a study of blood T cell repertoires in COVID-19. Here immunoSEQ multiplex PCR was the method, and the copy in TCRdb shows in-frame clones only, minus some. The data contain about 190,000 clones, approximately 81% of them singletons. Sequencing was done on a sample of peripheral blood. The receptors here all came from a human donor in a cohort sampled during active COVID-19.

This clone was picked up one time. The rearrangement links TRBV4-1 to TRBJ2-1, with 7 nucleotides matching TRBD2. Germline V gene data show CDR1 as MGHRA and CDR2 as YSYEKL. The J segment lost 0 bases and the V segment lost 2 bases, leaving 7 bases of the junction unmatched. CDR3 length: 17 residues. The CDR3 reads CASSQTGTTRSYNEQFF. The CDR3 bases are TGCGCCAGCAGCCAAACCGGGACTACCCGCTCCTACAATGAGCAGTTCTTC.

There are a few counts of this clone. V is TRBV7-9 and J is TRBJ2-7; TRBD2 agrees at 13 bases. Germline CDR1 is SEHNR and CDR2 is FQNEAQ (reference sequence). J was trimmed by 9 bases and V by 5 bases; bases with no gene match: 19. This CDR3 contains 18 residues. The CDR3 protein is CASSHQLAGGPFVTVQYF. DNA of the CDR3: TGTGCCAGCAGCCATCAACTAGCGGGAGGGCCATTTGTTACGGTGCAGTACTTC.

This rearrangement joins TRBV19 to TRBJ1-1, with 8 bases fitting TRBD1. Germline V gene data show CDR1 as LNHDA and CDR2 as SQIVND (reference sequence). The CDR3 spans 16 residues. V dropped 6 bases and J dropped 5; count of bases not matched to a gene: 14. CDR3 coding DNA: TGTGCCAGTAGCCCATACAGGGGGGCAGCTCTTACTGAAGCTTTCTTT. Translated, it gives CASSPYRGAALTEAFF.

This CDR3 reads CASSSLGQGRGQETQYF. In nucleotides, the CDR3 is TGTGCCAGCAGCTCCCTGGGACAGGGAAGGGGGCAAGAGACCCAGTACTTC. The chain links TRBV13 to TRBJ2-5, with 9 bases fitting TRBD1. There are 17 residues in the CDR3. The germline gives CDR1 PRHDT, CDR2 FYEKMQ (reference sequence). The V segment lost 4 bases and the J segment 2 bases; nucleotides outside the gene matches: 11.

V and J are TRBV7-3 and TRBJ1-2; maybe TRBD1 (6 bases). Per germline, CDR1 SGHTA and CDR2 FQGTGA. CDR3 size: 14 residues. Between the trimmed V and J ends, which lost 4 bases and 1 base, there was a span of 10 bases. The CDR3 DNA follows: TGTGCCAGCAGCTCATTGGACAGTAACTATGGCTACACCTTC. It yields the protein CASSSLDSNYGYTF.

Details on this clone: The same CDR3 can be traced to other DNA sequences in this sample. The chain recombines TRBV19 with TRBJ2-3, with D possibly being TRBD2 (6 bases). There are 13 residues in the CDR3. Germline CDR1 is LNHDA and CDR2 is SQIVND (reference sequence). V dropped 6 bases and J dropped 3 bases, with 10 bases sitting between them. DNA of the CDR3: TGTGCCAGTAGAGGGCGGGGAACAGATACGCAGTATTTT. Amino acids: CASRGRGTDTQYF.

The chain combines TRBV5-1 with TRBJ1-5, with 8 bases matching TRBD1. V was clipped by 5 bases and J by 7 bases; unmatched bases: 5. The V gene's germline CDR1 is SGHRS and CDR2 YFSETQ. The CDR3 contains 13 residues. The CDR3 loop reads CASSPGGGQPQHF. The CDR3 DNA reads TGCGCCAGCAGTCCAGGGGGCGGCCAGCCCCAGCATTTT. Based on the CDR3 plus reference TRBV5-1 and TRBJ1-5, the full variable domain is KAGVTQTPRYLIKTRGQQVTLSCSPISGHRSVSWYQQTPGQGLQFLFEYFSETQRNKGNFPGRFSGRQFSNSRSEMNVSTLELGDSALYLCASSPGGGQPQHFGDGTRLSIL.

This clone was detected once. DNA for the CDR3: TGTGCCAGCAACCAAGAGGGTAACTCTGGGGCCAACGTCCTGACTTTC. Translating gives CASNQEGNSGANVLTF. The V gene is TRBV5-4, the J gene TRBJ2-6; a possible D gene is TRBD2 (5 bases). Germline V lookup: CDR1 SGHNT, CDR2 YYREEE (reference sequence). The CDR3 covers 16 residues. V lost 6 bases and J lost 0, with 13 bases in between.

The chain employs TRBV28 and TRBJ1-5, with D unclear. V dropped 5 bases and J dropped 5 bases, with 7 bases sitting between them. The CDR3 length is 12 residues. Germline assignment: CDR1 MDHEN and CDR2 SYDVKM. The CDR3 protein is CASSAIDQPQHF. The DNA of the CDR3 is TGTGCCAGCAGTGCCATAGATCAGCCCCAGCATTTT.

CDR3 bases: TGTGCCAGCAGAGAAAGGACAGGGGGTAGTGGCTACACCTTC. Its protein product is CASRERTGGSGYTF. This sequence joins TRBV6-6 and TRBJ1-2; 10 positions agree with TRBD1. Germline CDR1 is MNHNY and CDR2 is SVGAGI (reference sequence). The CDR3 length is 14 residues. J was trimmed by 7 bases and V by 6 bases; bases with no gene match: 8.

This sequence joins TRBV7-6 and TRBJ1-3; 7 bases are shared with TRBD1. The CDR3 length is 13 residues. Losses at the gene ends were 5 bases for V and 4 bases for J; bases not matched to a gene: 2. Per the germline V gene, CDR1 is SGHVS and CDR2 is FNYEAQ. Here the CDR3 DNA reads TGTGCCAGCAGCCAGACAGGGGGAAACACCATATATTTT. This codes for CASSQTGGNTIYF.

The chain combines TRBV5-6 with TRBJ2-1, with 8 positions matching TRBD2. Losses at the gene ends were 4 bases for V and 6 bases for J; bases not matched to a gene: 6. This CDR3 has 14 residues. Germline CDR1 SGHDT, CDR2 YYEEEE. The CDR3 DNA sequence: TGTGCCAGCAGCCCGGGAGGGCCTAGCAATGAGCAGTTCTTC. Its protein is CASSPGGPSNEQFF.

The rearrangement joins TRBV10-1 to TRBJ1-1; D is ambiguous. V was cut by 8 bases and J by 11 bases, with 12 bases left in between. Germline loops: CDR1 WNHNN, CDR2 SYGVQD (reference sequence). The CDR3 extends over 10 amino acids. The CDR3 reads CASFRVVAFF. CDR3 nucleotides: TGCGCCAGCTTTCGCGTTGTCGCTTTCTTT.

The gene calls are TRBV6-1 and TRBJ1-2; no reliable D call. The V end lost 0 bases, the J end lost 7 bases, and 9 bases lay between the germline ends. The CDR3 spans 13 residues. Germline loops: CDR1 MNHNS, CDR2 SASEGT. The CDR3 nucleotides read TGTGCCAGCAGTGAAGCGAACAGTATTGGCTACACCTTC. Translating it yields CASSEANSIGYTF.

The CDR3 sequence: CSVEGPSGGAQETQYF. CDR3 in DNA: TGCAGCGTGGAGGGGCCTAGCGGGGGGGCCCAAGAGACCCAGTACTTC. This chain links TRBV29-1 with TRBJ2-5; 12 bases are a match to TRBD2. The CDR3 is 16 residues long. V lost 6 bases, J lost 1 base, and 9 bases stayed unmatched. CDR1 is SQVTM and CDR2 is ANQGSEA in the germline V gene.

This clone was picked up a small number of times. V gene TRBV5-4 combines with J gene TRBJ2-2; unclear D gene. Trimming took 4 bases from V and 5 from J, leaving 18 bases between them. In germline, CDR1 is SGHNT, CDR2 YYREEE (reference sequence). The length of the CDR3 is 16 residues. The CDR3 DNA reads as TGTGCCAGCAGCGGGCAGGCCCCTACCTCGACCGGGGAGCTGTTTTTT. As protein: CASSGQAPTSTGELFF.

The chain employs TRBV6-5 and TRBJ1-1; 9 bases are a match to TRBD1. V lost 6 bases and J lost 4; bases outside the gene matches: 6. This CDR3 is 14 amino acids long. Germline CDR1 is MNHEY and CDR2 is SVGAGI. CDR3 nucleotides: TGTGCCAGCAGGGGGGACAGGGACCCCACTGAAGCTTTCTTT. This translates into CASRGDRDPTEAFF.

This chain connects TRBV28 to TRBJ1-5; tentatively, D is TRBD1 (5 bases). The ends were cut back, 7 bases at V and 2 bases at J, with 15 bases in the middle. This CDR3 region has 15 residues. Germline assignment: CDR1 MDHEN and CDR2 SYDVKM. CDR3 nucleotide sequence: TGTGCCAGCAAACGGGGGGGGTATGGCAATCAGCCCCAGCATTTT. Protein sequence: CASKRGGYGNQPQHF.

This rearrangement joins TRBV11-2 to TRBJ1-6; D gene uncertain. Per germline, CDR1 SGHAT and CDR2 FQNNGV. The CDR3 totals 15 residues. The germline V and J ends were trimmed by 5 bases and 9 bases, with 17 bases remaining between them. The CDR3 sequence: CASSSVGRAPSPLHF. In nucleotides, the CDR3 is TGTGCCAGCAGCAGCGTTGGGAGGGCCCCTTCACCCCTCCACTTT.

The J gene is TRBJ1-5, the V gene TRBV6-5, with TRBD1 matching over 8 bases. Germline V lookup: CDR1 MNHEY, CDR2 SVGAGI. The CDR3 runs 14 residues. The junction had 6 bases not matched to a gene; V was cut back by 6 bases and J by 5 bases. CDR3 protein: CASSIDRGDQPQHF. The CDR3, as DNA: TGTGCCAGCAGCATCGACAGGGGTGATCAGCCCCAGCATTTT.

The table lists this clone with a few counts. The rearrangement links TRBV3-1 (or the pseudogene TRBV3-2) to TRBJ2-6, with D tentatively TRBD1 (6 bases). The CDR3 has 17 residues. Trimming left V 3 bases short and J 0 bases short, with 12 bases between. Germline assignment: CDR1 LGHDT and CDR2 YNNKEL (reference sequence). CDR3: CASSQGTQVSGANVLTF. The CDR3 DNA reads TGTGCCAGCAGCCAGGGGACACAGGTCTCTGGGGCCAACGTCCTGACTTTC.

This chain uses TRBV2 with TRBJ2-2; possibly TRBD1 for D (5 bases). V was clipped by 11 bases and J by 4 bases, with 17 bases between them. The germline CDR1 and CDR2 sequences are SNHLY and FYNNEI. This CDR3 has 14 amino acids. The CDR3 nucleotides read TGTGCCTCAACCCAGGGTTGGAGCACCGGGGAGCTGTTTTTT. Protein: CASTQGWSTGELFF. Full variable domain (rest looked up from reference TRBV2 and TRBJ2-2): EPEVTQTPSHQVTQMGQEVILRCVPISNHLYFYWYRQILGQKVEFLVSFYNNEISEKSEIFDDQFSVERPDGSNFTLKIRSTKLEDSAMYFCASTQGWSTGELFFGEGSRLTVL.

In its sample, this clone was seen once. The chain has TRBV5-1 and TRBJ2-7, with D maybe TRBD2 (6 bases). CDR1 is SGHRS and CDR2 is YFSETQ in the germline V gene. V lost 4 bases to trimming and J lost 2 bases, with 22 bases between them. This CDR3 spans 17 amino acids. CDR3 region: CASSPDGGRSYPYEQYF. CDR3 DNA: TGCGCCAGCAGCCCCGACGGGGGTAGATCTTATCCCTACGAGCAGTACTTC. Full variable domain (remainder filled in from reference TRBV5-1 and TRBJ2-7): KAGVTQTPRYLIKTRGQQVTLSCSPISGHRSVSWYQQTPGQGLQFLFEYFSETQRNKGNFPGRFSGRQFSNSRSEMNVSTLELGDSALYLCASSPDGGRSYPYEQYFGPGTRLTVT.